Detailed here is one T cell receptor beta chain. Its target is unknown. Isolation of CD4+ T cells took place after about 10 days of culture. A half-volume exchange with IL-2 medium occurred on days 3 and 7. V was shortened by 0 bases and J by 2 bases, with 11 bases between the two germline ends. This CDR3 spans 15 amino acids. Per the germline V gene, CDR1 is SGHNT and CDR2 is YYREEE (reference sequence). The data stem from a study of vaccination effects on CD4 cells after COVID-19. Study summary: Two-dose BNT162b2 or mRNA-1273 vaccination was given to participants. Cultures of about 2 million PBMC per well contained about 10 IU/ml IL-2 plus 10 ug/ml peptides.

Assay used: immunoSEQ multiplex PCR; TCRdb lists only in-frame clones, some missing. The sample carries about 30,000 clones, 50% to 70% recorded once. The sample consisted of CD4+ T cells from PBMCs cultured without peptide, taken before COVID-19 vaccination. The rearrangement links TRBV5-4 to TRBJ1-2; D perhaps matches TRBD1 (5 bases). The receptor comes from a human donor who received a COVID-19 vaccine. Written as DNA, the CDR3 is TGTGCCAGCAGCTTGGAAGGGACGGACAACTATGGCTACACCTTC. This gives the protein CASSLEGTDNYGYTF. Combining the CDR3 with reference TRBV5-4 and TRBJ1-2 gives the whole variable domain ETGVTQSPTHLIKTRGQQVTLRCSSQSGHNTVSWYQQALGQGPQFIFQYYREEENGRGNFPPRFSGLQFPNYSSELNVNALELDDSALYLCASSLEGTDNYGYTFGSGTRLTVV.